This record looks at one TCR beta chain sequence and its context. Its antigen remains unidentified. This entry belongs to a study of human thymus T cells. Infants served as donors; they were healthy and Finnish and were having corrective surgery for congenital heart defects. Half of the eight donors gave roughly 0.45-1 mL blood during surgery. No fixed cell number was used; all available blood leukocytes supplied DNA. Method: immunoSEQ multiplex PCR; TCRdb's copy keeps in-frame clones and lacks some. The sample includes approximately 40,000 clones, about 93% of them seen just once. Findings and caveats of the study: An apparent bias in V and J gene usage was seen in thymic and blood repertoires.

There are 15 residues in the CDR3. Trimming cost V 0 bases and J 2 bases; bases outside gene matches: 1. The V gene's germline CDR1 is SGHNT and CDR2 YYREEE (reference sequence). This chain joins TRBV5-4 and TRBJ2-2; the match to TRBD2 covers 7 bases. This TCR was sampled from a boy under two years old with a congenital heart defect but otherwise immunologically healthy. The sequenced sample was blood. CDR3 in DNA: TGTGCCAGCAGCTTGGGACTAGCCAACACCGGGGAGCTGTTTTTT. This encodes CASSLGLANTGELFF.